These T cell receptor beta chains were read from a single sample in a study of cytomegalovirus exposure and HLA in healthy donors. This table comes from immunoSEQ multiplex PCR, and its TCRdb copy is limited to in-frame clones, with some not included. The data contain about 150,000 clones, about 86% of them singletons. Sequenced input: PBMCs. All receptors come from a human donor in good health. CDR3s include the opening cysteine and the closing phenylalanine or tryptophan.

v_gene	j_gene	CDR3aa
TRBV10-2	TRBJ2-6	CASSVGGSGANVLTF
TRBV28	TRBJ1-5	CASSSNRRDLSNQPQHF
TRBV20-1	TRBJ1-2	CSAPGNYGYTF
TRBV15	TRBJ2-7	CATSTGGSGSYEQYF
TRBV18	TRBJ2-1	CASSERTGRYNEQFF
TRBV13	TRBJ2-3	CASSGLGTDTQYF
TRBV5-4	TRBJ1-1	CASSFGQNTEAFF
TRBV27	TRBJ2-7	CASSFLAGTGNEQYF
TRBV7-8	TRBJ1-5	CASSLYQGTRPQHF
TRBV7-9	TRBJ2-1	CASSSIGGERGRRDEQFF
TRBV7-2	TRBJ2-7	CASSLGTGSAYEQYF
TRBV5-1	TRBJ2-3	CASSLRTGYTDTQYF
TRBV6-4	TRBJ2-3	CASSDGTGGTDTQYF
TRBV2	TRBJ1-5	CASSAGQGHQPQHF
TRBV7-2	TRBJ1-1	CASRRQGTEAFF
TRBV5-4	TRBJ1-1	CASSLGQGLNTEAFF
TRBV18	TRBJ2-1	CASSPPIGQGVEQFF
TRBV10-3	TRBJ2-7	CAISPGQGTYEQYF
TRBV6-6	TRBJ1-1	CASSYSQNTEAFF
TRBV6-4	TRBJ2-7	CASSEYPSGGQYF
TRBV5-4	TRBJ2-1	CASSDPSGTGNEQFF
TRBV9	TRBJ1-1	CASSVGGDRNTEAFF
TRBV28	TRBJ1-1	CASSGQGAVAFF
TRBV5-1	TRBJ2-7	CASSPRIDRGVSYEQYF
TRBV2	TRBJ2-7	CASRKVASYSYEQYF
TRBV28	TRBJ1-1	CASSLLVLSNTEAFF
TRBV7-9	TRBJ2-5	CASSLRLDKETQYF
TRBV19	TRBJ1-2	CASSIERGPNYGYTF
TRBV5-4	TRBJ1-6	CASSPGTGVSPLHF
TRBV7-2	TRBJ2-5	CASSPESPGETQYF
TRBV6-1	TRBJ2-6	CASSWGAGANVLTF
TRBV27	TRBJ2-2	CASSLSGGRTGELFF
TRBV6-1	TRBJ1-2	CASSEAPESIYGYTF
TRBV27	TRBJ2-4	CASSLSGAGNIQYF
TRBV5-1	TRBJ2-3	CASSLGPSGGADTQYF
TRBV28	TRBJ1-1	CASRTRGTNTEAFF